This is a list of T cell receptor beta chains from one sample in a study of OX40 agonist ivuxolimab in advanced cancers. The method was immunoSEQ multiplex PCR; TCRdb's version includes in-frame clones alone and lacks a portion of them. Found here are around 40,000 clones, approximately 80% of them singletons; the top ten hold 5% to 6.5%. The material was CD4+ or CD8+ T cells sorted from blood, obtained in a trial of the OX40 agonist ivuxolimab. The receptors here all came from an adult with an advanced solid tumor such as melanoma, head and neck, liver or kidney cancer. The CDR3 runs from the conserved cysteine through the conserved F or W. D genes are given only for firm matches. Expanded clones get a size class; other rows say once, few or many, or leave the size out.

NA	TRBV11-2	NA	TRBJ1-2	TGTGCCAGCAGCTTAGTCGGAGGGCTGGGGGGTGGCTACACCTTC	CASSLVGGLGGGYTF
TRBD1	TRBV19	NA	TRBJ1-1	TGTGCCAGTAGTTCCCCAGGGGGCGCGGGGGCTTTCTTT	CASSSPGGAGAFF
NA	TRBV7-8	NA	TRBJ2-7	TGTGCCAGCAGCTTAGGCGGACTGTCCTACGAGCAGTACTTC	CASSLGGLSYEQYF
TRBD1	TRBV7-8	NA	TRBJ1-4	TGTGCCAGCAGCCCAAGGACAGGGGTCGAAAAACTGTTTTTT	CASSPRTGVEKLFF
NA	TRBV5-1	NA	TRBJ2-1	TGCGCCAGCAGTTCCGGGGCGTATGAGCAGTTCTTC	CASSSGAYEQFF
NA	TRBV7-3	once	TRBJ1-1	TGTGCCAGCAGCCCCCCGGGCACAACGACGACTGAAGCTTTCTTT	CASSPPGTTTTEAFF
NA	TRBV6-5	NA	TRBJ1-3	TGTGCCAGCTGGGCCGCCGGCACGTTTCTGACCATATATTTT	CASWAAGTFLTIYF
TRBD1	TRBV28	NA	TRBJ1-1	TGTGCCAGCAGTTTACAGGGGGCCTACACTGAAGCTTTCTTT	CASSLQGAYTEAFF
NA	TRBV9	once	TRBJ1-2	TGTGCCAGCAGCGCCGGGTTTAACTATGGCTACACCTTC	CASSAGFNYGYTF
TRBD1	TRBV2	NA	TRBJ1-2	TGTGCCAGCAGTGTTCGGACAGGGGCGTCTGGCTACACCTTC	CASSVRTGASGYTF
NA	TRBV7-6	NA	TRBJ2-7	TGTGCCAGCAGCCGCTCCCAAACGAGCGAGCAGTACTTC	CASSRSQTSEQYF
NA	TRBV7-9	NA	TRBJ2-7	TGTGCCAGCAGCTATGGACAGCCTTCCTACGAGCAGTACTTC	CASSYGQPSYEQYF
TRBD1	TRBV6-5	NA	TRBJ2-1	TGTGCCAGCAGTAACCTACAGGGGAAGCAGTTCTTC	CASSNLQGKQFF
NA	TRBV9	once	TRBJ2-1	TGTGCCAGCAGCGTTGGTCAGGGGGGGATCAATGAGCAGTTCTTC	CASSVGQGGINEQFF
TRBD2	TRBV5-1	NA	TRBJ2-2	TGCGCCAGCAGCCCCCGGGGGGCGAACACCGGGGAGCTGTTTTTT	CASSPRGANTGELFF
NA	TRBV5-6	once	TRBJ2-7	TGTGCCAGCAGCTTGTGGCAGGGTCGAGCCTACGAGCAGTACTTC	CASSLWQGRAYEQYF
NA	TRBV6-1	NA	TRBJ1-5	TGTGCCACCAGGAAAGACATGAATCAGCCCCAGCATTTT	CATRKDMNQPQHF
TRBD2	TRBV2	few	TRBJ2-1	TGTGCCAGCCATAAGCCTCCGTCGGACAAATCATCCGGGAGGGCCAAGGAGCAGTTCTTC	CASHKPPSDKSSGRAKEQFF
TRBD1	TRBV27	NA	TRBJ1-4	TGTGCCAGCAGTCGGGACAGGCGGGCTAATGAAAAACTGTTTTTT	CASSRDRRANEKLFF
NA	TRBV10-1	NA	TRBJ1-1	TGCGCCAGCAGTGAGGGGGGATTGAACACTGAAGCTTTCTTT	CASSEGGLNTEAFF
NA	TRBV20-1	once	TRBJ2-1	TGCAGTGCCGTCTCCTACAATGAGCAGTTCTTC	CSAVSYNEQFF
NA	TRBV2	NA	TRBJ1-2	TGTGCCAGCAGTGAACCTGGCAGAAGGGGTGATGGCTACACCTTC	CASSEPGRRGDGYTF
TRBD1	TRBV28	few	TRBJ1-1	TGTGCCAGCAGTCCAGAACACAGGGGAGCTTTCTTT	CASSPEHRGAFF
NA	TRBV29-1	once	TRBJ2-1	TGCAGCGTTGAAGATTGGTATATCAGCTCCTACAATGAGCAGTTCTTC	CSVEDWYISSYNEQFF
NA	TRBV6-1	NA	TRBJ1-5	TGTGCCAGCAGTGAAGCACAGCTCGTGGGGGGGCCCCAGCATTTT	CASSEAQLVGGPQHF
NA	TRBV5-1	once	TRBJ1-2	TGCGCCAGCAGCTTAGGACGGATGTATGGCTACACCTTC	CASSLGRMYGYTF
NA	TRBV20-1	NA	TRBJ1-2	TGCAGTTCGAAGGCGAACTATGGCTACACCTTC	CSSKANYGYTF
NA	TRBV5-5	NA	TRBJ2-1	TGTGCCAGCAGCTTTTCATCTGCTCTCATATCCTACAATGAGCAGTTCTTC	CASSFSSALISYNEQFF
NA	TRBV6-1	NA	TRBJ1-5	TGTGCCAGCAGTCGGGACGGATATAGCAATCAGCCCCAGCATTTT	CASSRDGYSNQPQHF
NA	TRBV27	NA	TRBJ1-5	TGTGCCACCTCCATAAAGTGGGGCCCGGGAGTTAATCAGCCCCAGCATTTT	CATSIKWGPGVNQPQHF
NA	TRBV5-4	NA	TRBJ1-2	TGTGCCAGCAACTCCGCGGGGGGGCTCTATGGCTACACCTTC	CASNSAGGLYGYTF
TRBD1	TRBV19	NA	TRBJ2-3	TGTGCCAGTAGTATTCAGGGGGCGAGGGCAGATACGCAGTATTTT	CASSIQGARADTQYF
NA	TRBV2	NA	TRBJ1-2	TGTGCCAGCAGTGAATGGGCAGGGCGAGGCTACACCTTC	CASSEWAGRGYTF
NA	TRBV14	NA	TRBJ1-3	TGTGCCAGCAGCCAAGACCTCTTCAGAAACACCATATATTTT	CASSQDLFRNTIYF
NA	TRBV28	NA	TRBJ1-1	TGTGCCAGTCGGGGCATAACCGGAGGAGGAAGGGGACTGAACACTGAAGCTTTCTTT	CASRGITGGGRGLNTEAFF
NA	TRBV7-3	NA	TRBJ1-1	TGTGCCAGCAGCACAGGGAACACTGAAGCTTTCTTT	CASSTGNTEAFF
NA	TRBV18	NA	TRBJ2-7	TGTGCCAGCTCACCCTGGACTGATTCCTACGAGCAGTACTTC	CASSPWTDSYEQYF
NA	TRBV6-6	NA	TRBJ2-7	TGTGCCAGCAGTTACTATGGCAGGTCCTACGAGCAGTACTTC	CASSYYGRSYEQYF
NA	TRBV6-6	NA	TRBJ1-2	TGTGCCAGCAGTTTTGACCGGGGAGGCTACACCTTC	CASSFDRGGYTF
NA	TRBV28	NA	TRBJ1-1	TGTGCCAGCAGTACAGGGTCTGCTGCTTTCTTT	CASSTGSAAFF
NA	TRBV10-3	NA	TRBJ2-1	TGTGCCATCAGTGAGTCGGGGTTCAATGAGCAGTTCTTC	CAISESGFNEQFF
NA	TRBV28	NA	TRBJ2-7	TGTGCCAGCAGTCCGCCGCACAGCTCCTACGAGCAGTACTTC	CASSPPHSSYEQYF
NA	TRBV7-3	NA	TRBJ2-1	TGTGCCAGCAGCTTAACGGTGGGAGTGGCCTACAATGAGCAGTTCTTC	CASSLTVGVAYNEQFF
TRBD2	TRBV6-6	NA	TRBJ2-5	TGTGCCGTCTCCTCCAAAGCGGGAGGGGGAGAGACCCAGTACTTC	CAVSSKAGGGETQYF
TRBD1	TRBV28	NA	TRBJ2-7	TGTGCCAGCAGTTTATGGACAGGGGAAAGGCTACGCGAGCAGTACTTC	CASSLWTGERLREQYF
TRBD2	TRBV28	NA	TRBJ2-7	TGTGCCAGCAGTTTATCAACTAGCGGCTCCTACGAGCAGTACTTC	CASSLSTSGSYEQYF